The entry below describes one T cell receptor beta chain. Its matching antigen is unknown. This entry is derived from a study of identifying expanded T cells in peripheral blood. Study findings and constraints: Differentially abundant clones: around 1.1 between replicates, around 17 at two to three weeks, approximately 18 at four.

TCRdb's copy holds only in-frame clones and misses some; the assay was immunoSEQ multiplex PCR. The data contain approximately 83,000 clones, about 85% of them seen just once; the ten biggest clones take up 4.5%. Germline V CDR1 and CDR2: SGHDT, YYEEEE. V was clipped by 2 bases and J by 4 bases, with 24 bases between them. The CDR3 has 18 amino acids. This sequence originates from a person aged 18-70 years in good health. The rearrangement uses TRBV5-6 and TRBJ1-2, with a tentative D call TRBD1 (5 bases). The sequencing input was blood. The CDR3 DNA reads as TGTGCCAGCAGCTTACGGATAGGGGCAGGCCTACGGACCTATGGCTACACCTTC. This gives the protein CASSLRIGAGLRTYGYTF.